This record covers a single T cell receptor beta chain. Sequencing was performed with immunoSEQ multiplex PCR; in TCRdb, only in-frame clones are kept and a portion is missing. The table shows approximately 59,000 clones, with around four fifths occurring only once. The data originate from a study of blood T cell repertoires in COVID-19. Study summary: T cells, B-cell-depleted T cells, or PBMCs supplied cDNA or gDNA.

Trimming pared 0 bases from V and 0 bases from J, leaving 13 bases between. Germline lookup yields CDR1 SGHDT and CDR2 YYEEEE. The CDR3 is 16 amino acids. The TCR sequence derives from a man in his sixties with COVID-19, enrolled during active disease. Sequencing used peripheral blood. The rearrangement joins TRBV5-6 to TRBJ2-7; possibly TRBD1 for D (5 bases). The CDR3 nucleotides read TGTGCCAGCAGCTTGGCCCCCGACAGATCCTCCTACGAGCAGTACTTC. Its translation is CASSLAPDRSSYEQYF.